The 6 T cell receptor beta chains presented below share a single source sample, sequenced in a study of T cells in Graves' hyperthyroidism and ophthalmopathy. Using RNA transcripts as the source, TCR beta CDR3 regions were amplified. The primer set for the first-round RT-PCR of the TCR CDR3 was HTBI. TCRdb reanalysed the multiplex PCR reads using MiXCR and keeps one entry per CDR3 protein. The table shows hundreds of thousands of distinct CDR3 sequences, with roughly 20% occurring only once. Sequences were obtained from blood. The receptors were gathered from a man aged 30-40 years with Graves' ophthalmopathy.

CDR3 sequence: CASSFMTGSNNEQFF. CDR3 sequence (DNA): TGTGCCAGCAGTTTTATGACAGGCTCGAACAATGAGCAGTTCTTC. The chain is built from TRBV27 and TRBJ2-1; tentatively, D is TRBD1 (6 bases). The germline V gene has CDR1 MNHEY and CDR2 SMNVEV (reference sequence). The CDR3 is made up of 15 amino acids. Trimming removed 3 bases at V and 5 bases at J, with 14 bases between.

This chain links TRBV14 with TRBJ2-2; unclear D gene. V lost 4 bases to trimming and J lost 1 base, with 13 bases between them. This CDR3 region has 16 residues. The germline gives CDR1 SGHDN, CDR2 FVKESK. DNA for the CDR3: TGTGCCAGCAGCCGCCTCCAGCGTGAGAACACCGGGGAGCTGTTTTTT. Residues: CASSRLQRENTGELFF.

The chain recombines TRBV19 with TRBJ2-7; D may correspond to TRBD1 or TRBD2 (5 bases each). V lost 5 bases and J 3 bases, leaving 20 bases between the germline ends. The CDR3 contains 16 residues. The germline V gene has CDR1 LNHDA and CDR2 SQIVND (reference sequence). The CDR3 coding sequence is TGTGCCAGTAGTCCACCCGGGACCCCCATACTCTACGAGCAGTACTTC. Amino acid sequence: CASSPPGTPILYEQYF.

The chain combines TRBV12-5 with TRBJ2-1; 9 bases agree with TRBD1. Germline CDR1 LGHNT, CDR2 FRNRAP. The CDR3 length is 16 residues. The ends lost 1 base at V and 5 bases at J; junction bases unmatched: 6. Here the CDR3 DNA reads TGTGCTAGTGGTTTGGCGACCGGGACAGGGAACAATGAGCAGTTCTTC. Its translation is CASGLATGTGNNEQFF.

Ten or more counts support this clonotype. The DNA of the CDR3 is TGTGCCAGCAGTACCAGTAGGAATCAGCCCCAGCATTTT. Protein sequence: CASSTSRNQPQHF. The rearrangement joins TRBV27 to TRBJ1-5, with D unclear. The germline gives CDR1 MNHEY, CDR2 SMNVEV (reference sequence). V lost 5 bases and J 4 bases, leaving 9 bases between the germline ends. The CDR3 totals 13 residues.

There are many counts of this clonotype. This sequence joins TRBV30 and TRBJ1-5; 7 bases are shared with TRBD1. The V and J ends lost 8 bases and 2 bases, in that order; junction bases with no gene match: 6. The CDR3 loop spans 13 amino acids. Germline CDR1 reads GTSNPN; CDR2 reads SVGIG (reference sequence). The CDR3 reads CAQGEGGNQPQHF. In nucleotides, the CDR3 is TGTGCCCAGGGGGAGGGGGGCAATCAGCCCCAGCATTTT. Using reference TRBV30 and TRBJ1-5 for the parts outside the CDR3, the full variable domain is SQTIHQWPATLVQPVGSPLSLECTVEGTSNPNLYWYRQAAGRGLQLLFYSVGIGQISSEVPQNLSASRPQDRQFILSSKKLLLSDSGFYLCAQGEGGNQPQHFGDGTRLSIL.